The T cell receptor beta chain described here comes from a study of read filtering for tumor transcriptome and immune sequencing. Study details: By R-ISS, stages I, II and III held 8, 16 and 7 patients.

Bone marrow was sampled from every patient at the time of active disease. The study's findings and limits: Without single-read clonotypes, shared clonotype proportions correlated more between IR-seq and RNA-seq. About 81.9% of IR-seq clonotypes had one read, totaling 3% to 4% of reads; RNA-seq: around 70% and 40%.

In this sample, this clonotype turned up a few times. Its target is not known. Molecular barcoded adaptors covering alpha/delta and beta/gamma chains were used on approximately 400 ng RNA. TCRdb processed the reads anew with MiXCR; each CDR3 protein has one entry. The sample holds 50,000 to 65,000 distinct CDR3 sequences, 9% to 15% seen once. V lost 8 bases and J 4 bases, leaving 17 bases between the germline ends. CDR3 size: 13 residues. CDR1 is SQVTM, CDR2 ANQGSEA, per germline. Sequencing was carried out using a population of CD138-negative cells sorted from bone marrow. The receptor's source is a donor over 35 with multiple myeloma. This chain uses TRBV29-1 with TRBJ1-1; D is perhaps TRBD1 (5 bases). The CDR3 loop is CSPYERGITEAFF. The DNA for the CDR3 is TGCAGCCCCTATGAGAGGGGCATCACTGAAGCTTTCTTT.